This paragraph covers one TCR beta chain sequence. Its antigen is not identified. Germline V gene data show CDR1 as SGHRS and CDR2 as YFSETQ. The CDR3 spans 14 residues. Trimming left V 4 bases short and J 1 base short, with 9 bases between. This specimen comes from a study of blood T cells in healthy people across ages. Whole-study findings and limits: Getting older went along with TCR beta diversity per million T cells dropping roughly linearly. PBMCs went unsorted, and a conclusive naive versus antigen-experienced comparison was therefore prevented.

A sample-barcoded 5' primer and a J-beta primer mix were used in a second PCR of about 6 to 12 cycles. From each sample, at least 3 million paired-end reads containing CDR3 were obtained. TCRdb redid the calling of the 5' RACE reads with MiXCR, one entry per CDR3 protein. The table lists some 690,000 distinct CDR3 sequences, about 20% of them singletons. This chain uses TRBV5-1 with TRBJ1-3, with unresolved D. The sample was blood. The sequence was collected from a man between 65 and 85 years old in good health. The CDR3 protein is CASSPRGSGNTIYF. CDR3 nucleotide sequence: TGCGCCAGCAGCCCCCGGGGATCTGGAAACACCATATATTTT.